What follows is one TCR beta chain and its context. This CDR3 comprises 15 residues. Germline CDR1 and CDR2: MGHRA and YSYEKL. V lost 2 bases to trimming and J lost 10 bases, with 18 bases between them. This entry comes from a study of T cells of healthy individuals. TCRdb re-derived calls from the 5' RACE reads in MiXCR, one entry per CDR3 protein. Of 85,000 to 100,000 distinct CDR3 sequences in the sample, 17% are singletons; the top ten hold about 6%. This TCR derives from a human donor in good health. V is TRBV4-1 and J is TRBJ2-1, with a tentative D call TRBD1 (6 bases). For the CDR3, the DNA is TGCGCCAGCAGCCAAAGTGTCGCAGGGGTAACCGAGCAGTTCTTC. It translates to CASSQSVAGVTEQFF.